Listed here is a single T cell receptor (beta chain). The antigen remains unidentified. The table came from immunoSEQ multiplex PCR; TCRdb's copy has only in-frame clones and leaves some out. The sample includes approximately 14,000 clones, 75% to 95% of them seen just once. The sample belongs to a study of OX40 agonist ivuxolimab in advanced cancers. As for the study in general: Ivuxolimab, an agonistic anti-OX40 (CD134) antibody, was given to patients. Partial responses occurred in three patients (one hepatocellular carcinoma, two cutaneous melanoma).

V was cut by 0 bases and J by 4 bases, with 5 bases left in between. Germline loops: CDR1 SGDLS, CDR2 YYNGEE. CDR3 length: 13 residues. Study conclusions and caveats: The work left the antigen specificity of expanded peripheral T cells undetermined. Within 6 weeks, CD4+ and CD8+ blood T cells expanded clonally at 0.1 to 3.0 mg/kg.

This sample comprised CD4+ or CD8+ T cells sorted from blood, obtained in a trial of the OX40 agonist ivuxolimab. This TCR derives from an adult with an advanced solid tumor such as melanoma, head and neck, liver or kidney cancer. The chain joins TRBV9 to TRBJ2-1; unclear D gene. The CDR3 coding sequence is TGTGCCAGCAGCGTAGGAGTTTACAATGAGCAGTTCTTC. Its translation: CASSVGVYNEQFF.